This TCR beta chain was sequenced in a study of blood T cell repertoires in COVID-19. The wider study: Samples of COVID-19 (acute and convalescent) were obtained from the United States, Italy and Spain. The cDNA or gDNA used as material had been derived from T cells, B-cell-depleted T cells, or PBMCs.

V gave up 0 bases and J gave up 6 bases, with 18 bases separating them. This CDR3 has 16 residues. Germline CDR1 reads SGHRS; CDR2 reads YFSETQ. In the original workflow: Estimation of nucleated cell counts was performed using reference gene primer amplification. The data were produced by immunoSEQ multiplex PCR, yet TCRdb's version contains in-frame clones alone and is incomplete. That table gives V, J and clone size, and the DNA gave D and trimming. The sample has over 20,000 clones, about nine tenths seen once. This receptor was identified in a man between 65 and 85 years old with acute or convalescent COVID-19. The chain is built from TRBV5-1 and TRBJ1-1; the D is unclear. Sequencing was carried out using peripheral blood. The CDR3 region has the DNA TGCGCCAGCAGCTTGGTCGTGCGTATTACTAGGGCTGAAGCTTTCTTT. Translated: CASSLVVRITRAEAFF.